The following is a TCR beta chain sequence with its context. Its cognate antigen is unknown. CDR3 length equals 14 residues. Germline V CDR1 and CDR2: SGDLS, YYNGEE. V was pared by 2 bases and J by 6 bases, with 14 bases between. The source of the sample is a study of T-cell memory formation after mild COVID-19. Study-level background: There were largely donor-specific TCR clusters.

Study conclusions and caveats: That cross-reactive memory joined was suggested by some responding clones appearing in pre-infection memory. Whereas later expanders leaned CD4+, clones contracting day 15 to 85 showed a balanced CD4/CD8 makeup.

Sample barcodes and UMIs were carried by the TCR alpha and TCR beta cDNA libraries that 5'RACE generated with constant-segment primers. Via MiXCR, TCRdb re-called the 5' RACE reads, giving one row per CDR3 protein. Found here are about half a million distinct CDR3 sequences, about 18% of them singletons; the top ten hold 9% to 15%. The source of this sequence is an adult woman who had mild COVID-19 (a few samples of this study predate the infection). Cell type and time point are not known. The gene calls are TRBV9 and TRBJ1-1; D might be TRBD1 (5 bases). Material: PBMCs or a T cell subset sorted from them (not recorded which). This CDR3 is CASSVTGGEAEAFF. CDR3 bases: TGTGCCAGCAGCGTTACCGGGGGGGAGGCTGAAGCTTTCTTT.